Included here is one TCR beta chain sequence, with context. Its target is unknown. A junction end diverges from the germline sequence, so it may reflect a read error. Germline lookup yields CDR1 SNHLY and CDR2 FYNNEI. The CDR3 runs to 13 residues. The data were obtained in a study of CD8+CD57+ T cells in acquired aplastic anemia. Overall study findings and caveats: With respect to CD8+ Simpson's diversity, patients and controls did not differ significantly.

Genomic DNA templated the TCR beta VDJ and CDR3 profiling. MiXCR, run by TCRdb on the reads, gives a single entry per CDR3 protein. The sample shows 180,000 or so distinct CDR3 sequences, about half of them seen only once. The TCR sequence derives from a human donor in good health. The sequenced material came from sorted CD4+, CD8+, or CD8+CD57+ T cells (not recorded which) from PBMCs. This sequence joins TRBV2 and TRBJ2-7, with D unresolved. The CDR3 nucleotides are TGTGCCAGCAGTAAAAACGGATACTACGAGCAGCACTTC. It codes for CASSKNGYYEQHF.